A selection of T cell receptor beta chains follows, all from one sample in a study of lymphopenia after photon versus proton radiotherapy. Generated by immunoSEQ multiplex PCR, the TCRdb table keeps only in-frame clones and is missing some. The table records 150,000 or so clones, roughly nine tenths of them present only once. This material consisted of peripheral blood, taken from a patient treated with photon-based radiotherapy. The origin of the receptors is a middle-aged man with gastric cancer. Both conserved end residues are part of each CDR3. The D gene is left open where the match is weak. Clone size appears in some rows only: once, few, many, or a class for an expanded clone.

NA | NA | TRBJ1-2 | TRBV1 | TGCACCAGCAGCCAAGGATGGGACGGGGGGAGCTATGGCTACACCTTC | CTSSQGWDGGSYGYTF
NA | NA | TRBJ2-3 | TRBV7-9 | TGTGCCAGCAGCTTAGTCTCACTCCCCACAGATACGCAGTATTTT | CASSLVSLPTDTQYF
NA | NA | TRBJ2-2 | TRBV5-1 | TGCGCCAGCAACTCCGTCCCTGGAGGGACCGGGGAGCTGTTTTTT | CASNSVPGGTGELFF
NA | NA | TRBJ2-3 | TRBV9 | TGTGCCAGCAGCCCCCTTGTCTCCACAGATACGCAGTATTTT | CASSPLVSTDTQYF
NA | NA | TRBJ2-2 | TRBV9 | TGTGCCAGCAGCGTAGCTCAGACTACGAACACCGGGGAGCTGTTTTTT | CASSVAQTTNTGELFF
NA | NA | TRBJ2-2 | TRBV15 | TGTGCCACCAGCAGAGAGAGTTTCCCCGGGGAGCTGTTTTTT | CATSRESFPGELFF
NA | NA | TRBJ1-2 | TRBV7-2 | TGTGCCAGCAGCCTTCGGGACGGCCGGGGCTACACCTTC | CASSLRDGRGYTF
NA | NA | TRBJ2-7 | TRBV7-6 | TGTGCCAGCAGCCTTAGACAGGGAGGGTACGAGCAGTACTTC | CASSLRQGGYEQYF
few | NA | TRBJ2-7 | TRBV7-2 | TGTGCCAGCAGCTTAGAGCGGCCCTACGAGCAGTACTTC | CASSLERPYEQYF
NA | NA | TRBJ2-7 | TRBV11-2 | TGTGCCAGCAGCTTAGTCAGATACGAGCAGTATTTC | CASSLVRYEQYF
NA | TRBD2 | TRBJ2-5 | TRBV6-5 | TGTGCCAGCAGGGGACTAGCGGGAGTGGCCCAGTACTTC | CASRGLAGVAQYF
once | NA | TRBJ1-1 | TRBV7-7 | TGTGCCAGCAGCTCCAATTGGGGCACTGAAGCTTTCTTT | CASSSNWGTEAFF
NA | TRBD2 | TRBJ2-5 | TRBV5-4 | TGTGCCAGCAGCTTTGGAGGACTAGGGCAAGAGACCCAGTACTTC | CASSFGGLGQETQYF
NA | TRBD1 | TRBJ2-3 | TRBV2 | TGTGCCAGCAGCCGGGGGACAGGGGTCACAGATACGCAGTATTTT | CASSRGTGVTDTQYF
NA | NA | TRBJ1-5 | TRBV2 | TGTGCCAGCAGTAAGGTTTCAACAGTCAGCAATCAGCCCCAGCATTTT | CASSKVSTVSNQPQHF
NA | NA | TRBJ1-1 | TRBV6-5 | TGTGCCAGCACCAGAGGCACTGAAGCTTTCTTT | CASTRGTEAFF
NA | NA | TRBJ1-2 | TRBV7-9 | TGTGCCAGCAGCTTAGAAGTTTCTGGATATGGCTACACCTTC | CASSLEVSGYGYTF
NA | NA | TRBJ2-5 | TRBV9 | TGTGCCAGCAGCCAGTTCCTTCTGTGGGTTCAAGAGACCCAGTACTTC | CASSQFLLWVQETQYF
NA | NA | TRBJ2-3 | TRBV5-1 | TGCGCCAGCACCGAAGGCACGGGGGCGCTTATAGATACGCAGTATTTT | CASTEGTGALIDTQYF
NA | NA | TRBJ1-2 | TRBV10-3 | TGTGCCATCAGTGAGTTGGCTTCCGGCTACACCTTC | CAISELASGYTF
NA | NA | TRBJ2-7 | TRBV4-2 | TGTGCCAGCAGCCAAGCAACCCTCTCCTACGAGCAGTACTTC | CASSQATLSYEQYF
NA | NA | TRBJ2-3 | TRBV9 | TGTGCCAGCAGCAGTACAGATACGCAGTATTTT | CASSSTDTQYF
once | TRBD1 | TRBJ1-5 | TRBV10-2 | TGCGCCAGCAGTGGGGACAGGCAAAGGGGCCCCAATCAGCCCCAGCATTTT | CASSGDRQRGPNQPQHF
once | NA | TRBJ1-3 | TRBV7-9 | TGTGCCAGCAGCGAGGGGAGTTTTTGGTACACCATATATTTT | CASSEGSFWYTIYF
NA | TRBD1 | TRBJ1-5 | TRBV9 | TGTGCCAGCAGCGTAGGGACAGGGCCCAATCAGCCCCAGCATTTT | CASSVGTGPNQPQHF
once | NA | TRBJ1-3 | TRBV7-9 | TGTGCCAGCAGCCCCTCGGGGGCTGGAAACACCATATATTTT | CASSPSGAGNTIYF
NA | TRBD1 | TRBJ1-5 | TRBV6-5 | TGTGCCAGCAGGCGTCAGGGGGCGATCAATCAGCCCCAGCATTTT | CASRRQGAINQPQHF
NA | NA | TRBJ2-7 | TRBV7-8 | TGTGCCAGCAGCCTCCGGGACCAACTGTACGAGCAGTACTTC | CASSLRDQLYEQYF
once | NA | TRBJ2-7 | TRBV27 | TGTGCCAGCAAAGGGTACGGAGCCTACGAGCAGTACTTC | CASKGYGAYEQYF
once | NA | TRBJ1-1 | TRBV29-1 | TGCAGCGCGAAAGACAGGTTGAACACTGAAGCTTTCTTT | CSAKDRLNTEAFF
few | NA | TRBJ1-4 | TRBV6-1 | TGTGCCAGCACCAAAGGGGGTTGGGGTAATGAAAAACTGTTTTTT | CASTKGGWGNEKLFF
once | NA | TRBJ2-3 | TRBV6-5 | TGTGCCAGCAGTTACTCGTCTAGTAGCACAGATACGCAGTATTTT | CASSYSSSSTDTQYF
NA | TRBD1 | TRBJ1-2 | TRBV19 | TGTGCCAGTAGTATGGGCCGAGGGGGCGATGGCTACACCTTC | CASSMGRGGDGYTF
NA | TRBD2 | TRBJ2-7 | TRBV30 | TGTGCCTGGAAACCGTTAGCGGGAGGGTCCTACGAGCAGTACTTC | CAWKPLAGGSYEQYF
NA | NA | TRBJ1-1 | TRBV30 | TGTGCCTTGAAAAGAGACAGGTACACTGAAGCTTTCTTT | CALKRDRYTEAFF
NA | TRBD2 | TRBJ2-2 | TRBV9 | TGTGCCAGCAGCGTAGACCCGGGAGGGAACACCGGGGAGCTGTTTTTT | CASSVDPGGNTGELFF
NA | TRBD2 | TRBJ2-7 | TRBV19 | TGTGCCAGTAGTAAAGGACTAGCGGGAGCTGGCTACGAGCAGTACTTC | CASSKGLAGAGYEQYF
NA | NA | TRBJ2-2 | TRBV11-3 | TGTGCCAGCAGCTTAGATCCACAAACCGGGGAGCTGTTTTTT | CASSLDPQTGELFF
few | NA | TRBJ1-2 | TRBV10-1 | TGCGCCAGCAGTGAGTCATCGACAGGCAGCTATGGCTACACCTTC | CASSESSTGSYGYTF
NA | NA | TRBJ1-1 | TRBV10-3 | TGTGCCATCAGAGAAATGTCCGGGAGCACTGAAGCTTTCTTT | CAIREMSGSTEAFF
NA | NA | TRBJ2-7 | TRBV7-2 | TGTGCCAGCAGCTCACAAGCGACAGGTTACGAGCAGTACTTC | CASSSQATGYEQYF
NA | TRBD2 | TRBJ2-7 | TRBV7-2 | TGTGCCAGCTCTCTAGGCCCAGCGGGAGGGGAAGAGCAGTACTTC | CASSLGPAGGEEQYF
once | TRBD1 | TRBJ2-7 | TRBV29-1 | TGCAGCGTTACCCGGGACAGGGGCAACGAGCAGTACTTC | CSVTRDRGNEQYF
NA | TRBD1 | TRBJ1-4 | TRBV5-4 | TGTGCCAGCAGCTTGAAGGGGACAGGAAATGAAAAACTGTTTTTT | CASSLKGTGNEKLFF
once | NA | TRBJ1-1 | TRBV7-9 | TGTGCCAGCAGCTTACAACAGACAAACACTGAAGCTTTCTTT | CASSLQQTNTEAFF
NA | TRBD1 | TRBJ2-1 | TRBV9 | TGTGCCAGCAGCGCCGCCGGGACAGGATTAGCCGGTGAGCAGTTCTTC | CASSAAGTGLAGEQFF
NA | NA | TRBJ1-1 | TRBV7-9 | TGTGCCAGCAGCCCACAGCATATGAACACTGAAGCTTTCTTT | CASSPQHMNTEAFF
NA | TRBD2 | TRBJ2-1 | TRBV4-2 | TGTGCCAGCAGCCAAGATTCTGGGACTAGCGACAATGAGCAGTTCTTC | CASSQDSGTSDNEQFF
NA | TRBD2 | TRBJ2-3 | TRBV5-4 | TGTGCCAGCAGCCAGACGGCGAGCGGGAGGGATGCAGATACGCAGTATTTT | CASSQTASGRDADTQYF
few | TRBD2 | TRBJ2-3 | TRBV28 | TGTGCCAGCAGCCCACTGACTAGCGGAGTGACAGATACGCAGTATTTT | CASSPLTSGVTDTQYF
NA | NA | TRBJ1-4 | TRBV6-5 | TGTGCCAGCAGCTACGGTACAGGGTACCCAAATGAAAAACTGTTTTTT | CASSYGTGYPNEKLFF
few | TRBD2 | TRBJ2-2 | TRBV27 | TGTGCCAGTGTGGCGGGAGGGCCTCCCGGGGAGCTGTTTTTT | CASVAGGPPGELFF
once | NA | TRBJ1-5 | TRBV7-2 | TGTGCCAGCAGCTTAGATTGGGAGAGCAATCAGCCCCAGCATTTT | CASSLDWESNQPQHF
NA | NA | TRBJ2-3 | TRBV28 | TGTGCCAGCAGTTTCGTCTCACGCGCTGATACGCAGTATTTT | CASSFVSRADTQYF
NA | NA | TRBJ2-3 | TRBV11-3 | TGTGCCAGCAGCTCCGGGGGGCAGGGAGATACGCAGTATTTT | CASSSGGQGDTQYF
NA | TRBD1 | TRBJ2-7 | TRBV2 | TGTGCCAGCAGTGGAGATTGGGACAGAACCTACGAGCAGTACTTC | CASSGDWDRTYEQYF